Given below is one TCR beta chain in context. The data belong to a study of cytomegalovirus exposure and HLA in healthy donors. Study-wide context: Unique TCRs from HLA-typed donors, 70 million to 85 million of them, were held in an early data release.

PCR used 60 Vbeta primers and 13 Jbeta primers. The data were produced by immunoSEQ multiplex PCR, yet TCRdb's version contains in-frame clones alone and is incomplete. The top ten hold around 4% of the sample, which has approximately 100,000 clones, 70% to 80% seen once. Sequencing was carried out using PBMCs. This TCR came from a female donor in good health and CMV-seropositive.

The CDR3 bases are TGCGCCAGCAGCCCGAACAGGGAAGGTGAAGCTTTCTTT. Its protein is CASSPNREGEAFF. The chain employs TRBV5-1 and TRBJ1-1, with D tentatively TRBD1 (6 bases). The V and J ends lost 4 bases and 7 bases respectively, with 14 bases between them. Germline lookup yields CDR1 SGHRS and CDR2 YFSETQ. CDR3 length equals 13 residues.